This TCR beta chain was identified during a study of OX40 agonist ivuxolimab in advanced cancers. Study background: Patients were approximately 80% male with ages about 20 to 79, mean roughly 55. Findings and caveats of the study: Clonal expansion was seen in CD4+ and CD8+ blood T cells by week 6 at 0.1 to 3.0 mg/kg. CD8+ T cells (on average) carried more expanded clones than CD4+ T cells.

This clone has a single count. Its antigen is still unknown. This sample includes further DNA sequences coding for the same CDR3. This CDR3 is 14 amino acids long. Germline CDR1 is PRHDT and CDR2 is FYEKMQ (reference sequence). V lost 5 bases and J lost 5; bases outside the gene matches: 4. Baseline, cycle 4 day 1, and cycle 7 day 1 were the blood sampling points. Assay: immunoSEQ multiplex PCR; the TCRdb copy retains only in-frame clones and omits some. The profile shows 15,000 to 20,000 clones, roughly 85% of them singletons. The sequences come from CD4+ or CD8+ T cells sorted from blood, collected in a trial of the OX40 agonist ivuxolimab. The receptor was derived from an adult with an advanced solid tumor such as melanoma, head and neck, liver or kidney cancer. The genes are TRBV13 and TRBJ1-2; 11 bases agree with TRBD1. Here the CDR3 reads CASSLGTGGYGYTF. The CDR3 DNA reads TGTGCCAGCAGCCTCGGGACAGGGGGGTATGGCTACACCTTC. Complete variable domain (other parts from reference TRBV13 and TRBJ1-2): AAGVIQSPRHLIKEKRETATLKCYPIPRHDTVYWYQQGPGQDPQFLISFYEKMQSDKGSIPDRFSAQQFSDYHSELNMSSLELGDSALYFCASSLGTGGYGYTFGSGTRLTVV.